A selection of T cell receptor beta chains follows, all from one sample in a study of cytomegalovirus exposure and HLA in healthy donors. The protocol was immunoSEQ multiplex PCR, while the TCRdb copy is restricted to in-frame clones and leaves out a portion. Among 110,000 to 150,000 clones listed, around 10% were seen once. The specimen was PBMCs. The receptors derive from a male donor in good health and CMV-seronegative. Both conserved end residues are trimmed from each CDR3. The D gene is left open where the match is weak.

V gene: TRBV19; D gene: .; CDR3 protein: ASSLGAGPWYGYT
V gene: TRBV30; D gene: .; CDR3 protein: AWSVLSDSTDTQY
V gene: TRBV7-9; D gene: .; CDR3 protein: ASSLVGGSGNTIY
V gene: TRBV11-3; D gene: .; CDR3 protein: ASSPTSNTGELF
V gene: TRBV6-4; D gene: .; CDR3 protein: ASSAGANTGELF
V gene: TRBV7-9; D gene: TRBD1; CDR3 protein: ASSREGAVGYT
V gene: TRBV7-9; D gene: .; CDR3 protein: ASSYLAAMNTEAF
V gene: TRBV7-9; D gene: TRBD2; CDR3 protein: ASSMGWAGGTDTQY
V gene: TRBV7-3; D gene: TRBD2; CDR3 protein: ASSFLGGGNPHEQF
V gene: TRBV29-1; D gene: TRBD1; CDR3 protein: STLGRRTGRATEAF
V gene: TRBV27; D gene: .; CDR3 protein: ASRREGGHHQPQH